The 16 T cell receptor beta chains below were found in one sample sequenced in a study of cytomegalovirus exposure and HLA in healthy donors. The PCR was carried out with 60 Vbeta primers and 13 Jbeta primers. Using immunoSEQ multiplex PCR, the repertoire was profiled, and TCRdb retains in-frame clones only, with some absent. The repertoire holds around 120,000 clones, with approximately 80% as singletons. The sequencing input was PBMCs. The receptors come from a man between 50 and 59 years old in good health and CMV-seronegative.

The chain uses TRBV5-6 and TRBJ2-7; tentatively, D is TRBD1 (6 bases). The germline V and J ends were trimmed by 1 base and 6 bases, with 14 bases remaining between them. The CDR3 runs to 14 residues. From germline, CDR1 is SGHDT and CDR2 YYEEEE. The DNA of the CDR3 is TGTGCCAGCAGCTTGATCAGGGGAAAGGCCGAGCAGTACTTC. This encodes CASSLIRGKAEQYF.

This chain's CDR3 is CASSVDTVGWETQYF. The DNA of the CDR3 is TGTGCCAGCAGCGTAGACACAGTCGGCTGGGAGACCCAGTACTTC. The chain carries TRBV9 and TRBJ2-5; no firm D call. There are 15 residues in the CDR3. Trimming took off 0 bases at V and 5 bases at J, with 14 bases between the two ends. Germline CDR1 and CDR2: SGDLS and YYNGEE.

The rearrangement links TRBV7-9 to TRBJ1-4, with D possibly being TRBD1 (6 bases). Trimming cost V 3 bases and J 3 bases, with 14 bases left between them. In germline, CDR1 is SEHNR, CDR2 FQNEAQ (reference sequence). The CDR3 loop spans 16 amino acids. The CDR3 reads CASSFPGAGANEKLFF. Here the CDR3 DNA reads TGTGCCAGCAGCTTCCCAGGGGCTGGAGCTAATGAAAAACTGTTTTTT.

The gene calls are TRBV25-1 and TRBJ2-5; 10 bases are shared with TRBD1. TRBJ2-7 explains the end of the DNA better; the J call may be wrong. The germline gives CDR1 MGHDK, CDR2 SYGVNS. There are 15 residues in the CDR3. The CDR3 sequence is CASSEPTGGLYEQYF. The CDR3, as DNA: TGTGCCAGCAGTGAACCGACAGGGGGCTTATACGAGCAGTACTTC.

The V call is TRBV19, the J call TRBJ2-7; TRBD2 is a possible D gene (6 bases). The CDR3 runs to 14 residues. Trimming took 0 bases from V and 7 from J, leaving 13 bases between them. Germline-derived CDR1 and CDR2 are LNHDA and SQIVND (reference sequence). DNA for the CDR3: TGTGCCAGTAGTATAGATTTAGGCGGGGCAGAGCAGTACTTC. Residues: CASSIDLGGAEQYF.

V usage is TRBV5-6 and J usage is TRBJ2-7; TRBD2 is a possible D gene (5 bases). Per the germline V gene, CDR1 is SGHDT and CDR2 is YYEEEE. The V and J ends lost 0 bases and 4 bases respectively, with 14 bases between them. This CDR3 is 15 amino acids long. As DNA, the CDR3 is TGTGCCAGCAGCTTGGGGGAGACCCCCTATTACGAGCAGTACTTC. Amino acids: CASSLGETPYYEQYF.

This clone was recorded only once. V is TRBV6-5 and J is TRBJ2-7; TRBD2 is a possible D gene (5 bases). Deletions cut 2 bases from V and 2 bases from J, with 10 bases between. Germline CDR1 reads MNHEY; CDR2 reads SVGAGI. The CDR3 is made up of 14 amino acids. CDR3 in amino acids: CASSYGGSTYEQYF. As DNA, the CDR3 is TGTGCCAGCAGTTACGGAGGCAGCACCTACGAGCAGTACTTC.

The chain carries TRBV5-1 and TRBJ1-4; no clear D. V lost 0 bases to trimming and J lost 0 bases, with 9 bases between them. Germline CDR1 SGHRS, CDR2 YFSETQ. The CDR3 runs to 16 residues. CDR3: CASSLALGATNEKLFF. CDR3 coding DNA: TGCGCCAGCAGCTTGGCCCTAGGAGCAACTAATGAAAAACTGTTTTTT. Variable domain in full (rest from reference TRBV5-1 and TRBJ1-4): KAGVTQTPRYLIKTRGQQVTLSCSPISGHRSVSWYQQTPGQGLQFLFEYFSETQRNKGNFPGRFSGRQFSNSRSEMNVSTLELGDSALYLCASSLALGATNEKLFFGSGTQLSVL.

This chain links TRBV2 with TRBJ1-5; no firm D call. V gave up 2 bases and J gave up 0 bases, with 8 bases separating them. The CDR3 has 15 amino acids. Germline lookup yields CDR1 SNHLY and CDR2 FYNNEI. The CDR3 DNA follows: TGTGCCAGCAGTGAAAATACAGTTAGCAATCAGCCCCAGCATTTT. Translated, it gives CASSENTVSNQPQHF. The full variable domain, with the rest looked up from reference TRBV2 and TRBJ1-5, is EPEVTQTPSHQVTQMGQEVILRCVPISNHLYFYWYRQILGQKVEFLVSFYNNEISEKSEIFDDQFSVERPDGSNFTLKIRSTKLEDSAMYFCASSENTVSNQPQHFGDGTRLSIL.

V is TRBV7-2 and J is TRBJ2-5, with 10 bases aligning to TRBD2. V was clipped by 3 bases and J by 5 bases; unmatched bases: 3. The CDR3 extends over 14 amino acids. CDR1 and CDR2 (germline): SGHTA, FQGNSA. This chain's CDR3 is CASSFLAGVETQYF. DNA of the CDR3: TGTGCCAGCAGCTTTCTAGCGGGAGTTGAGACCCAGTACTTC.

The chain employs TRBV4-3 and TRBJ2-3, with TRBD2 matching 12 bases. CDR1 and CDR2 from the germline V gene are LGHNA and YSLEER. V was pared by 1 base and J by 4 bases, with 15 bases of the junction left unmatched. The CDR3 is 20 amino acids. CDR3 in amino acids: CASSQGPNPGLAGRADTQYF. CDR3 bases: TGCGCCAGCAGCCAAGGGCCCAACCCCGGACTAGCGGGAAGGGCAGATACGCAGTATTTT.

J is TRBJ2-5 and V is TRBV11-2; 9 bases agree with TRBD1. The trim removed 3 bases at V and 5 bases at J, leaving 4 bases unmatched. Germline CDR1 SGHAT, CDR2 FQNNGV. CDR3 length equals 14 residues. The CDR3 is CASSFGTGRETQYF. DNA of the CDR3: TGTGCCAGCAGCTTTGGGACAGGGCGGGAGACCCAGTACTTC.

The V gene is TRBV27, the J gene TRBJ2-3, with a tentative D call TRBD2 (6 bases). CDR3 length equals 15 residues. The germline gives CDR1 MNHEY, CDR2 SMNVEV (reference sequence). The V and J ends lost 2 bases and 1 base respectively, with 10 bases between them. CDR3 coding DNA: TGTGCCAGCAGTTTAGCCCCGGGGGGCACAGATACGCAGTATTTT. This encodes CASSLAPGGTDTQYF.

Only one count was recorded for this clone. This chain joins TRBV9 and TRBJ2-2, with D hard to call. V was pared by 0 bases and J by 0 bases, with 6 bases between. The CDR3 totals 15 residues. Per germline, CDR1 SGDLS and CDR2 YYNGEE. CDR3: CASSVASTNTGELFF. In DNA, the CDR3 is TGTGCCAGCAGCGTAGCTAGTACGAACACCGGGGAGCTGTTTTTT.

This clone showed up just a few times. The J gene is TRBJ2-7, the V gene TRBV4-1; a possible D gene is TRBD2 (5 bases). Germline CDR1 reads MGHRA; CDR2 reads YSYEKL. The CDR3 has 13 amino acids. Trimming removed 1 base from V and 3 bases from J, with 7 bases in between. CDR3 coding DNA: TGCGCCAGCAGCCAAGGGAGCGGCTACGAGCAGTACTTC. Residues: CASSQGSGYEQYF.

V gene TRBV5-1 combines with J gene TRBJ2-2; D is ambiguous. Germline V gives CDR1 SGHRS, CDR2 YFSETQ. The CDR3 consists of 15 residues. V was cut by 0 bases and J by 6 bases, with 12 bases left in between. CDR3 DNA sequence: TGCGCCAGCAGCTTGGCCAACTCCCCGGCCGGGGAGCTGTTTTTT. Its protein is CASSLANSPAGELFF.